This T cell receptor (beta chain) emerged from a study of T cells expressing NK-cell markers. Study findings and constraints: More than 5 donors carried dominant NKG2C+ clonotypes that made up roughly 1.0-7.0% of their CD8+ T cells. The CD3+CD56-NKG2C+ fraction of a few donors was likewise dominated by these clonotypes. Questions lingered over whether expanded NKG2C+ T cell clones were HCMV-specific.

Researchers built TCR beta cDNA using 5'RACE template switching with UMIs. TCRdb re-called the 5' RACE reads; one entry per CDR3 protein, DNA not given. The clone table shows around 140,000 distinct CDR3 sequences, with the ten largest holding roughly an eighth. In germline, CDR1 is SGHDN, CDR2 FVKESK. The CDR3 loop spans 16 amino acids. Note on this clonotype: Its antigen is unknown.

The chain is built from TRBV14 and TRBJ2-2; with no DNA, the TCRdb D assignment of TRBD1 cannot be verified. This clonotype was sampled from a young man in good health. What was sequenced was blood T cells: a sorted CD56 or NKG2C T cell subset, CD4+ or CD8+ T cells, or bulk PBMC T cells (not recorded which). The CDR3 region is CASSSRPGQGTGELFF.